These 10 T cell receptor beta chains share one sample of origin, sequenced in a study of neurological immune-mediated disorders. TCRdb re-derived calls from the 5' RACE reads in MiXCR, one entry per CDR3 protein. This sample has 90,000 to 100,000 distinct CDR3 sequences, with around 3.4% found just once. The sequencing sample was made of PBMCs. Receptors were obtained from a woman between 18 and 29 years old with multiple sclerosis.

This clonotype was recorded many times. CDR3 nucleotides: TGTGCCAGCAGTCTATGGGGTCAGGCAGGAAACATTCAGTACTTC. Translation gives CASSLWGQAGNIQYF. The rearrangement links TRBV3-1 to TRBJ2-4; D is undetermined. V was cut by 6 bases and J by 6 bases, with 18 bases left in between. CDR1 and CDR2 from the germline V gene are LGHDT and YNNKEL (reference sequence). The CDR3 length is 15 residues. Using reference TRBV3-1 and TRBJ2-4 for the parts outside the CDR3, the full variable domain is DTAVSQTPKYLVTQMGNDKSIKCEQNLGHDTMYWYKQDSKKFLKIMFSYNNKELIINETVPNRFSPKSPDKAHLNLHINSLELGDSAVYFCASSLWGQAGNIQYFGAGTRLSVL.

This clonotype was seen at least ten times. The chain recombines TRBV5-1 with TRBJ1-2; 7 nucleotides line up with TRBD1. CDR3 length: 17 amino acids. Germline assignment: CDR1 SGHRS and CDR2 YFSETQ. Trimming removed 2 bases from V and 3 bases from J; junction bases left unmatched: 13. In DNA form, the CDR3 reads TGCGCCAGCAGCTTCGAAGGCCGCAACAGGGGTGACTATGGCTACACCTTC. This sequence encodes CASSFEGRNRGDYGYTF.

The chain couples TRBV19 to TRBJ2-3; TRBD1 might be the D (5 bases). This CDR3 has 13 amino acids. From germline, CDR1 is LNHDA and CDR2 SQIVND (reference sequence). Trimming removed 5 bases at V and 3 bases at J, with 9 bases between. CDR3 in DNA: TGTGCCAGTAGTGTCACAGGAACAGATACGCAGTATTTT. It is translated as CASSVTGTDTQYF.

This clonotype appeared many times. This chain links TRBV15 with TRBJ2-3; 11 bases line up with TRBD1. This CDR3 comprises 15 residues. V shed 3 bases, J shed 7 bases, and the junction held 6 bases outside the gene matches. In germline, CDR1 is LNHNV, CDR2 YYDKDF (reference sequence). The DNA of the CDR3 is TGTGCCACCAGCAGCCGGGACAGGGGGACAAATACGCAGTATTTT. It is translated as CATSSRDRGTNTQYF. Full variable domain (rest looked up from reference TRBV15 and TRBJ2-3): DAMVIQNPRYQVTQFGKPVTLSCSQTLNHNVMYWYQQKSSQAPKLLFHYYDKDFNNEADTPDNFQSRRPNTSFCFLDIRSPGLGDTAMYLCATSSRDRGTNTQYFGPGTRLTVL.

In its sample, this clonotype was seen many times. The V call is TRBV14, the J call TRBJ2-3, with D hard to call. Germline V gene data show CDR1 as SGHDN and CDR2 as FVKESK. The CDR3 loop spans 14 amino acids. Between the trimmed V and J ends, which lost 1 base and 7 bases, there was a span of 12 bases. The CDR3: CASSQASATNTQYF. The CDR3 coding sequence is TGTGCCAGCAGCCAAGCTTCCGCCACGAATACGCAGTATTTT.

This clonotype appeared many times. The chain combines TRBV7-3 with TRBJ2-3, with TRBD1 matching 7 bases. There are 14 residues in the CDR3. The junction had 10 bases not matched to a gene; V was cut back by 5 bases and J by 8 bases. The germline V gene encodes CDR1 SGHTA and CDR2 FQGTGA. The CDR3 reads CASSPFPSGGTQYF. CDR3 sequence (DNA): TGTGCCAGCAGCCCATTTCCCTCAGGGGGTACGCAGTATTTT.

This clonotype was observed many times. V gene TRBV7-8 combines with J gene TRBJ1-2, with D tentatively TRBD1 (6 bases). This CDR3 contains 18 residues. Germline loops: CDR1 SGHVS, CDR2 FQNEAQ. Trimming took 5 bases from V and 1 from J, leaving 23 bases between them. CDR3 nucleotide sequence: TGTGCCAGCAGCCCGCGATATATTAACAGGGAATTTAACTATGGCTACACCTTC. This encodes CASSPRYINREFNYGYTF. Complete variable domain (other parts from reference TRBV7-8 and TRBJ1-2): GAGVSQSPRYKVAKRGQDVALRCDPISGHVSLFWYQQALGQGPEFLTYFQNEAQLDKSGLPSDRFFAERPEGSVSTLKIQRTQQEDSAVYLCASSPRYINREFNYGYTFGSGTRLTVV.

This clonotype occurred many times. The gene calls are TRBV20-1 and TRBJ2-1, with D hard to call. Germline V CDR1 and CDR2: DFQATT, SNEGSKA (reference sequence). Trimming stripped 6 bases from V and 10 bases from J, with 22 bases between. The CDR3 covers 14 residues. CDR3 protein: CSALAPALFGEQFF. The CDR3 nucleotides read TGCAGTGCCTTGGCGCCCGCCCTTTTCGGGGAGCAGTTCTTC.

This clonotype was detected many times. The V and J genes are TRBV14 and TRBJ1-6, with 7 bases fitting TRBD1. The CDR3 extends over 14 amino acids. Germline V gene lookup returns CDR1 SGHDN and CDR2 FVKESK. Trimming cost V 4 bases and J 6 bases; bases outside gene matches: 3. CDR3 residues: CASSLTGFNSPLHF. CDR3 sequence (DNA): TGTGCCAGCAGCCTGACAGGGTTTAATTCACCCCTCCACTTT.

The gene calls are TRBV20-1 and TRBJ2-5; unclear D gene. The V gene lost 3 bases and the J gene lost 3 bases, with 11 bases spanning the gap. This CDR3 contains 13 residues. In germline, CDR1 is DFQATT, CDR2 SNEGSKA (reference sequence). Here the CDR3 reads CSASASGEETQYF. The CDR3 coding sequence is TGCAGTGCTAGCGCGTCAGGTGAAGAGACCCAGTACTTC.